This TCR beta chain was sequenced for a study of early T cells in non-severe SARS-CoV-2 infection. Looking at the study overall: Sequencing was performed on bulk RNA from unsorted whole blood, leaving chains unpaired.

TCRdb analysed the 5' RACE reads with MiXCR anew, one entry per CDR3 protein. The sample lists tens of thousands of distinct CDR3 sequences, about 5% occurring once. There are 13 residues in the CDR3. Per germline, CDR1 SGHTA and CDR2 FQGTGA. Trimming pared 5 bases from V and 6 bases from J, leaving 10 bases between. This clonotype was picked up a small number of times. The J gene is TRBJ2-2, the V gene TRBV7-3; D gene uncertain. The source was whole blood, collected at baseline. The receptor was derived from an adult who was a healthcare worker with PCR-confirmed SARS-CoV-2 infection or an uninfected control (not recorded which). This chain's CDR3 is CASSPTGPGELFF. DNA of the CDR3: TGTGCCAGCAGCCCCACGGGCCCCGGGGAGCTGTTTTTT.